This T cell receptor (beta chain) is from a study of breast tumors, draining lymph nodes, adjacent tissues (TCRdb year 2016). As for the study more broadly: The study compared TCR beta repertoires across tumor, adjacent nontumor tissue and axillary lymph nodes from breast cancer patients. In human breast cancer, the study set out to evaluate how tumor, surrounding tissue and draining lymph node repertoires relate to one another and whether T cells may move between these sites.

A note on this clonotype: Its recognized antigen is unknown. Per-base qualities were not stored, and no clone one base away is much larger.

Lymph node samples were obtained from the axillary draining lymph nodes of breast cancer patients. Trimming removed 5 bases from V and 1 base from J, leaving 11 bases between the germline ends. Taken from cysteine to phenylalanine, the CDR3 has 14 residues. The CDR3 DNA has 42 bases and is translated from base 1. Via the germline V gene, CDR1 is SGHTA and CDR2 FQGNSA. What the authors observed across the whole study: A scenario in which most tumor T cells derive from the lymph node and then expand within tumor tissue was judged to be consistent with the data. Tumor T-cell repertoires showed less diversity than lymph node repertoires and more diversity than nontumor tissue repertoires, and tumor T-cell repertoires showed preferential V and J gene usage. Rather than being directly demonstrated, the conclusion that tumor T cells originate in lymph nodes was presented as consistent with a hypothesis. Tumor and nontumor tissue repertoires were significantly more similar in luminal-like than in basal-like breast cancer.

TCRdb shows the sequencer as Illumina HiSeq 2000. TCR beta chain libraries were generated through multiplex PCR amplification. High-throughput sequencing was used to analyze the amplified TCR beta chain products. Using fastp at Q25 and MiXCR, TCRdb reprocessed the public reads and kept productive beta chains. Rows are unified per CDR3 protein, each entry keeping the most common DNA and genes. This sample comprises approximately 89,000 distinct CDR3 sequences, around 30% of them detected only once. The ten most abundant clones make up roughly 7.3% of the sample. The rearrangement combines TRBV7-2 with TRBJ1-1; possibly the D gene is TRBD1, per 6 matching bases. Input material: axillary lymph node tissue. The origin of this receptor is a female donor with breast cancer. Some clones in this sample may be carry-over from other donors' samples. This receptor has the CDR3 CASSKQGRNTEAFF. The nucleotide sequence is TGTGCCAGCAGCAAACAGGGTAGGAACACTGAAGCTTTCTTT. With the rest looked up from the reference TRBV7-2 and TRBJ1-1 genes rather than sequenced, the full variable domain is GAGVSQSPSNKVTEKGKDVELRCDPISGHTALYWYRQSLGQGLEFLIYFQGNSAPDKSGLPSDRFSAERTGGSVSTLTIQRTQQEDSAVYLCASSKQGRNTEAFFGQGTRLTVV.